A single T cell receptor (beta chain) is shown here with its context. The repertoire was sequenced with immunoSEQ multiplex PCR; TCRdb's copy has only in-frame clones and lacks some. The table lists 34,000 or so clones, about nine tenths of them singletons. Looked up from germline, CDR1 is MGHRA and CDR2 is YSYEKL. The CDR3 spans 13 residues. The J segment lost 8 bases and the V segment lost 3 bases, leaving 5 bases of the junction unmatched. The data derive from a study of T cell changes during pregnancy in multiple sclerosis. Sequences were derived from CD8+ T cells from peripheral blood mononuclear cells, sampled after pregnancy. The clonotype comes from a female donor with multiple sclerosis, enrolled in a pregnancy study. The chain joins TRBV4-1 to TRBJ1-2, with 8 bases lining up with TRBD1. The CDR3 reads CASSHTGTGGYTF. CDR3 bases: TGCGCCAGCAGCCACACCGGGACAGGCGGCTACACCTTC.